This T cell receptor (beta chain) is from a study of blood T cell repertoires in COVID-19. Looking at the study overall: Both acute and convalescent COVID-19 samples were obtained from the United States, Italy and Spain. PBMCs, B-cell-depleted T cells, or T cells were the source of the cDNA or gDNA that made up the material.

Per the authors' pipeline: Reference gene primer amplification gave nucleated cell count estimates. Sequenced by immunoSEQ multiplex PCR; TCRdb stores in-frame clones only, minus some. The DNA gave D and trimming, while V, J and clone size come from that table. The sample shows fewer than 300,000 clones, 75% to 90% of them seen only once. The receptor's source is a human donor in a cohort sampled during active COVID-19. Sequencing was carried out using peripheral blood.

The CDR3 is CASSRTGGVWTEAFF. CDR3 in DNA: TGTGCCAGCAGTCGCACAGGGGGCGTTTGGACTGAAGCTTTCTTT. V usage is TRBV6-5 and J usage is TRBJ1-1; 9 nucleotides agree with TRBD1. After removal of 5 bases from V and 5 bases from J, the junction contained 9 bases not matched to a gene. The germline CDR1 and CDR2 sequences are MNHEY and SVGAGI. The CDR3 consists of 15 residues.